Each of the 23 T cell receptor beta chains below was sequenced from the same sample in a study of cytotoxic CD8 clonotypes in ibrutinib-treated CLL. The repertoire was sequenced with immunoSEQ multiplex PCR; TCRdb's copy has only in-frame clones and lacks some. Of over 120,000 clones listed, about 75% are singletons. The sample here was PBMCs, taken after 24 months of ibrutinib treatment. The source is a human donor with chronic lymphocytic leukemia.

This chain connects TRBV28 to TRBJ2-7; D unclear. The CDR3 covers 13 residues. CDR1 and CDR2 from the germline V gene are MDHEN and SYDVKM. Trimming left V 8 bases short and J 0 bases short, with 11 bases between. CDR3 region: CASGWAGSYEQYF. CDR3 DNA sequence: TGTGCCAGCGGTTGGGCAGGCTCCTACGAGCAGTACTTC.

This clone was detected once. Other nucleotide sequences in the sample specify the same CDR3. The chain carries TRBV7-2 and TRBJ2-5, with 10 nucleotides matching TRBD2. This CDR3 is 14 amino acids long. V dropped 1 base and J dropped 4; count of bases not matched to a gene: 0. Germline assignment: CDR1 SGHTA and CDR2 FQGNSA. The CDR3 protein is CASSLGLAGETQYF. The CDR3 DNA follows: TGTGCCAGCAGCTTAGGACTAGCGGGAGAGACCCAGTACTTC.

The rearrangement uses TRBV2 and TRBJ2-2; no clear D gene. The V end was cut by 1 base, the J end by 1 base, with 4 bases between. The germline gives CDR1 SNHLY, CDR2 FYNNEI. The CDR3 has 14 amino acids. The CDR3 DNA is TGTGCCAGCAGTGAAGAACAGAACACCGGGGAGCTGTTTTTT. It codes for CASSEEQNTGELFF.

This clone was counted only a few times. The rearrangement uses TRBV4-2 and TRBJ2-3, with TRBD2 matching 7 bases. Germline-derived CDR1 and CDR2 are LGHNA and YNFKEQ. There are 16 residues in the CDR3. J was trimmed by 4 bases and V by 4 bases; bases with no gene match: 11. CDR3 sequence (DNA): TGTGCCAGCAGCCCCCGGGGTGCGGGAGAGGCAGATACGCAGTATTTT. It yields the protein CASSPRGAGEADTQYF.

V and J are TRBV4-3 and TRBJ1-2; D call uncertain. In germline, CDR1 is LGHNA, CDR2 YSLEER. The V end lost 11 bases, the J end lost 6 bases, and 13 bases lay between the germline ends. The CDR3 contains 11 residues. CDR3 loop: CAPRRTHGYTF. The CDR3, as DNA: TGCGCCCCCCGACGGACGCATGGCTACACCTTC.

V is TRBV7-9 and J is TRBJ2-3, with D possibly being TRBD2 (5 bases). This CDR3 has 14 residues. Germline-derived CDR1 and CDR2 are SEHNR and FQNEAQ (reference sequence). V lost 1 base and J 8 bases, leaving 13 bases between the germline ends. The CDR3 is CASSLVPTTPTQYF. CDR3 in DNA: TGTGCCAGCAGCTTAGTCCCGACTACCCCTACGCAGTATTTT.

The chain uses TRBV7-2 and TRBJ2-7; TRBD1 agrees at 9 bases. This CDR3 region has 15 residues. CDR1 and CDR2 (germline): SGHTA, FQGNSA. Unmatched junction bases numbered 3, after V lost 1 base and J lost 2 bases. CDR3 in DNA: TGTGCCAGCAGCTTAGTCGGGACAGGGACCTACGAGCAGTACTTC. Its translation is CASSLVGTGTYEQYF.

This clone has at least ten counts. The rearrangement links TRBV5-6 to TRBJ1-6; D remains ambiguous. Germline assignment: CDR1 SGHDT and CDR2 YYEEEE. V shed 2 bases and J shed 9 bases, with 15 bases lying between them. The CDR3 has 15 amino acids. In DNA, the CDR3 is TGTGCCAGCAGCTTCAACTCATGGGCGACTTCACCCCTCCACTTT. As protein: CASSFNSWATSPLHF.

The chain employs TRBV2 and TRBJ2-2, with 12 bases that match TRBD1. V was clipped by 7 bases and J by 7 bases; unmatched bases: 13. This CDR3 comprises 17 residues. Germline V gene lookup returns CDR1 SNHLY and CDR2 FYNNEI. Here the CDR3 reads CASTRPRDRGRDGELFF. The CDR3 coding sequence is TGTGCCAGCACCCGCCCCCGGGACAGGGGGCGCGACGGGGAGCTGTTTTTT.

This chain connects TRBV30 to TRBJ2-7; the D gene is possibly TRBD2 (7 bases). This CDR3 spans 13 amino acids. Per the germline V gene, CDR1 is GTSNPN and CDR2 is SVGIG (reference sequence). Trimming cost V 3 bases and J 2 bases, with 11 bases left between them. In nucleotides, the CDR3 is TGTGCCTGGAGGGCGGGGGCCACCTACGAGCAGTACTTC. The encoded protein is CAWRAGATYEQYF.

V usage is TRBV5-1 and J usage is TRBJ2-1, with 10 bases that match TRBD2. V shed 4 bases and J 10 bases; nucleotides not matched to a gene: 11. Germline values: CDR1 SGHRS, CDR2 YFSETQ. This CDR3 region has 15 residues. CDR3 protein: CASSPLAGAPGEQFF. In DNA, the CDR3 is TGCGCCAGCAGCCCCCTAGCGGGGGCCCCAGGGGAGCAGTTCTTC.

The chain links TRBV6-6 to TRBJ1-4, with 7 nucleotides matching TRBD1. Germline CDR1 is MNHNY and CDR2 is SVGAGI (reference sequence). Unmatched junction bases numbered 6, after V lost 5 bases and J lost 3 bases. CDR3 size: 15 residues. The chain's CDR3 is CASSHPQGANEKLFF. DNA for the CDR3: TGTGCCAGCAGTCACCCGCAGGGGGCTAATGAAAAACTGTTTTTT.

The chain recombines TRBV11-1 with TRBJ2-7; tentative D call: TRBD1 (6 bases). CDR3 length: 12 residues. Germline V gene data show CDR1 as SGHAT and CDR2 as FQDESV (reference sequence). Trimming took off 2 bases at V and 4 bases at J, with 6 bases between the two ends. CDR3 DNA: TGTGCCAGCAGCTTAAGGGGGTACGAGCAGTACTTC. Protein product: CASSLRGYEQYF. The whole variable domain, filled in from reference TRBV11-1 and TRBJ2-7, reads EAEVAQSPRYKITEKSQAVAFWCDPISGHATLYWYRQILGQGPELLVQFQDESVVDDSQLPKDRFSAERLKGVDSTLKIQPAELGDSAMYLCASSLRGYEQYFGPGTRLTVT.

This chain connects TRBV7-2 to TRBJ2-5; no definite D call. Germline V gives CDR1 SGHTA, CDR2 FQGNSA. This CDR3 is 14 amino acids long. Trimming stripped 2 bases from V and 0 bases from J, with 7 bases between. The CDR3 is CASSLIRHQETQYF. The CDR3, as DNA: TGTGCCAGCAGCTTAATCCGTCACCAAGAGACCCAGTACTTC.

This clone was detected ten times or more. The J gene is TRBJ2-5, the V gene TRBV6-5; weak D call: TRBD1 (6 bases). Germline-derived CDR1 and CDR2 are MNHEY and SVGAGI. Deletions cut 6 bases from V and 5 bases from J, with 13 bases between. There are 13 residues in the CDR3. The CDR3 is CASRTGTRETQYF. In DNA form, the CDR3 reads TGTGCCAGCAGAACCGGGACAAGGGAGACCCAGTACTTC.

CDR3 nucleotide sequence: TGTGCCAGCAGCCACCGGACGAGGGACAATGAGCAGTTCTTC. It codes for CASSHRTRDNEQFF. The chain links TRBV7-9 to TRBJ2-1; tentatively, D is TRBD2 (5 bases). This CDR3 is built from 14 residues. CDR1 SEHNR and CDR2 FQNEAQ come from the germline V gene (reference sequence). The V gene lost 5 bases and the J gene lost 5 bases, with 13 bases spanning the gap.

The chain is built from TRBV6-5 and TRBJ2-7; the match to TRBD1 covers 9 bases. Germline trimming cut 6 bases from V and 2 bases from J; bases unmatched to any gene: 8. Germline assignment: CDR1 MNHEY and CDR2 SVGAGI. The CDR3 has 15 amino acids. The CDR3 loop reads CASRNGDRVPYEQYF. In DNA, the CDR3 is TGTGCCAGCAGAAACGGGGACAGGGTCCCCTACGAGCAGTACTTC.

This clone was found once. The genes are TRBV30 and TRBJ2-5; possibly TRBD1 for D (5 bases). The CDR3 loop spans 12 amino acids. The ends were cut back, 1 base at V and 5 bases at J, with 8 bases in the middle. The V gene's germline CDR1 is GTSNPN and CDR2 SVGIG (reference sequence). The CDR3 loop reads CAWSGAGETQYF. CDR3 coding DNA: TGTGCCTGGAGTGGGGCAGGGGAGACCCAGTACTTC.

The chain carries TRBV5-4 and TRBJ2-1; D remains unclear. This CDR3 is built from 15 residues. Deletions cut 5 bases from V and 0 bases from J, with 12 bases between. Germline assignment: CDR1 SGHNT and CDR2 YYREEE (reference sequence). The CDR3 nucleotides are TGTGCCAGCAGGCACGACCTCAGCTCCTACAATGAGCAGTTCTTC. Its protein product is CASRHDLSSYNEQFF.

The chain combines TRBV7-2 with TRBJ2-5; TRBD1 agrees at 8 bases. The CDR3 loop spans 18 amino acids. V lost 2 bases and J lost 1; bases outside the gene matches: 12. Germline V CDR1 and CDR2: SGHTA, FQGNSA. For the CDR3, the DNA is TGTGCCAGCAGCTTAAACCCTACCCCGACAGGGGCCCAAGAGACCCAGTACTTC. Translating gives CASSLNPTPTGAQETQYF. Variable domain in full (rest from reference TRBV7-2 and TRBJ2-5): GAGVSQSPSNKVTEKGKDVELRCDPISGHTALYWYRQSLGQGLEFLIYFQGNSAPDKSGLPSDRFSAERTGGSVSTLTIQRTQQEDSAVYLCASSLNPTPTGAQETQYFGPGTRLLVL.

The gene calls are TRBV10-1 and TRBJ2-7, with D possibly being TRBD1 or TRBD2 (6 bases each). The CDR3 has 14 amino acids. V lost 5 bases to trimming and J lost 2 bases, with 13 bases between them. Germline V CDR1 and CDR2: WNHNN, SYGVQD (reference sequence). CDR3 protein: CASSPTRGAYEQYF. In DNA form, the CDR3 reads TGCGCCAGCAGTCCAACTAGGGGGGCCTACGAGCAGTACTTC.

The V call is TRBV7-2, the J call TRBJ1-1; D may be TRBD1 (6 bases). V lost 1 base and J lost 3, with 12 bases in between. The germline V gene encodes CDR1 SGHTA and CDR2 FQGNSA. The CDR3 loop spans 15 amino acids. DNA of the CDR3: TGTGCCAGCAGCTTAGGGTCAGGGGTGCACACTGAAGCTTTCTTT. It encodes CASSLGSGVHTEAFF.

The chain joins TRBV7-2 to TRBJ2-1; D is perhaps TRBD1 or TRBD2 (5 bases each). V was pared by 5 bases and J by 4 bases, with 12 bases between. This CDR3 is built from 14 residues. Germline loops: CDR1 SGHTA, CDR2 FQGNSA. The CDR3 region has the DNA TGTGCCAGCAGCCGACCGGGGCCTTACAATGAGCAGTTCTTC. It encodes CASSRPGPYNEQFF.